This T cell receptor (beta chain) is drawn from a study of CD8 T cells in Susac syndrome. Germline-derived CDR1 and CDR2 are SNHLY and FYNNEI. CDR3 length equals 14 residues. V was clipped by 5 bases and J by 2 bases; unmatched bases: 2. FACS enriched CD8+ TEMRA cells, while bulk CD8+ and CD4+ were negatively isolated. Random-hexamer reverse transcription was applied to roughly 0.5 to 1 ug RNA. MiXCR was run by TCRdb on the immunoSEQ multiplex PCR reads, yielding one entry per CDR3 protein. The sample shows 150,000 to 200,000 distinct CDR3 sequences, 90% to 97% of them seen only once. The sequencing sample was made of CD4+ T cells from PBMCs. The chain links TRBV2 to TRBJ2-1, with TRBD2 matching over 8 bases. The clonotype was recovered from a human donor with multiple sclerosis. CDR3 nucleotide sequence: TGTGCCAGCAGTCTCGGGGGGGCCTACAATGAGCAGTTCTTC. Its translation is CASSLGGAYNEQFF. Complete variable domain (other parts from reference TRBV2 and TRBJ2-1): EPEVTQTPSHQVTQMGQEVILRCVPISNHLYFYWYRQILGQKVEFLVSFYNNEISEKSEIFDDQFSVERPDGSNFTLKIRSTKLEDSAMYFCASSLGGAYNEQFFGPGTRLTVL.